The next 11 T cell receptor beta chains were all read from a single sample in a study of vaccination effects on CD4 cells after COVID-19. These TCRs are of unknown antigen specificity. ViraFEST used viral peptide pools to expand antigen-specific CD4+ T cells before sequencing. An approximately 10-day culture period preceded the isolation of CD4+ T cells. Some clones are missing from TCRdb's copy, which holds only in-frame ones; the method was immunoSEQ multiplex PCR. The repertoire holds tens of thousands of clones, with roughly four fifths as singletons. The sample in question was CD4+ T cells from PBMCs cultured with HCoV-229E spike peptides, obtained before COVID-19 vaccination. The receptors shown here come from a human donor who received a COVID-19 vaccine.

The chain joins TRBV18 to TRBJ1-2; D is possibly TRBD1 (5 bases). Germline V gene sequence: CDR1 KGHSH, CDR2 LQKENI. The CDR3 extends over 15 amino acids. V lost 6 bases to trimming and J lost 4 bases, with 18 bases between them. The CDR3 spells CASSPTGTGGYGYTF. CDR3 sequence (DNA): TGTGCCAGCTCGCCCACCGGGACCGGGGGCTATGGCTACACCTTC.

This chain uses TRBV5-5 with TRBJ2-7; D gene ambiguous. The CDR3 loop spans 14 amino acids. The V gene lost 0 bases and the J gene lost 3 bases, with 10 bases spanning the gap. CDR1 is SGHKS and CDR2 is YYEKEE in the germline V gene (reference sequence). CDR3 loop: CASSLVDGYYEQYV. CDR3 in DNA: TGTGCCAGCAGCTTGGTTGACGGATACTACGAGCAGTACGTC.

The J gene is TRBJ2-2, the V gene TRBV11-3; D remains ambiguous. CDR3 length: 13 amino acids. Germline V gene sequence: CDR1 SGHNT, CDR2 YENEEA. With 3 bases removed from V and 3 bases from J, the gap between germline ends came to 5 bases. The CDR3 protein is CASSFQDTGELFF. CDR3 DNA sequence: TGTGCCAGCAGCTTCCAAGACACCGGGGAGCTGTTTTTT.

V is TRBV7-2 and J is TRBJ2-5; 9 bases agree with TRBD2. Per the germline V gene, CDR1 is SGHTA and CDR2 is FQGNSA. J lost 4 bases, V lost 5 bases, and 5 bases had no gene match. CDR3 length: 14 residues. Here the CDR3 DNA reads TGTGCCAGCAGCCTCGGGACTAGCATAGAGACCCAGTACTTC. Protein sequence: CASSLGTSIETQYF.

The chain combines TRBV6-5 with TRBJ1-2; possible D gene TRBD1, 6 bases. The V end lost 2 bases, the J end lost 2 bases, and 12 bases lay between the germline ends. Germline loops: CDR1 MNHEY, CDR2 SVGAGI. The CDR3 consists of 15 residues. CDR3: CASSYPGQSNYGYTF. The CDR3 nucleotides are TGTGCCAGCAGTTACCCAGGACAGTCGAACTATGGCTACACCTTC.

The rearrangement joins TRBV6-5 to TRBJ2-3; a possible D gene is TRBD2 (6 bases). V was pared by 6 bases and J by 6 bases, with 10 bases between. Germline V gene lookup returns CDR1 MNHEY and CDR2 SVGAGI. The CDR3 is 12 amino acids. The CDR3 protein is CASSFRGDTQYF. CDR3 sequence (DNA): TGTGCCAGCAGCTTCCGGGGGGATACGCAGTATTTT.

V gene TRBV5-1 combines with J gene TRBJ2-2; D remains unclear. Trimming stripped 0 bases from V and 4 bases from J, with 7 bases between. Germline-derived CDR1 and CDR2 are SGHRS and YFSETQ. The CDR3 length is 14 residues. In DNA form, the CDR3 reads TGCGCCAGCAGCTTGGCTCCCACCACCGGGGAGCTGTTTTTT. It specifies CASSLAPTTGELFF. The full variable domain, in which reference TRBV5-1 and TRBJ2-2 provide the parts outside the CDR3, is KAGVTQTPRYLIKTRGQQVTLSCSPISGHRSVSWYQQTPGQGLQFLFEYFSETQRNKGNFPGRFSGRQFSNSRSEMNVSTLELGDSALYLCASSLAPTTGELFFGEGSRLTVL.

J is TRBJ2-3 and V is TRBV7-9; D is possibly TRBD1 (6 bases). The CDR3 extends over 16 amino acids. The V end lost 7 bases, the J end lost 5 bases, and 22 bases lay between the germline ends. CDR1 is SEHNR, CDR2 FQNEAQ, per germline (reference sequence). The CDR3 sequence: CASKPPGDMVGDTQYF. The DNA of the CDR3 is TGTGCCAGCAAGCCGCCAGGGGACATGGTTGGAGATACGCAGTATTTT.

CDR3 sequence reads: CASGPGWAGEKLFF. Written as DNA, the CDR3 is TGTGCTAGTGGTCCGGGGTGGGCAGGCGAAAAACTGTTTTTT. The chain joins TRBV12-5 to TRBJ1-4, with D unresolved. V lost 5 bases to trimming and J lost 8 bases, with 15 bases between them. CDR3 length equals 14 residues. Per germline, CDR1 LGHNT and CDR2 FRNRAP.

This clone was seen more than once but under ten times. The chain is built from TRBV10-3 and TRBJ1-2; no firm D call. The CDR3 covers 15 residues. The germline V gene has CDR1 ENHRY and CDR2 SYGVKD. V was shortened by 0 bases and J by 1 base, with 9 bases between the two germline ends. DNA for the CDR3: TGTGCCATCAGTGAGTCAAGCAGCGTTAACTATGGCTACACCTTC. Translated, it gives CAISESSSVNYGYTF.

The chain combines TRBV2 with TRBJ2-5; D unresolved. The CDR3 totals 12 residues. The germline CDR1 and CDR2 sequences are SNHLY and FYNNEI. V was trimmed by 6 bases and J by 4 bases, leaving 9 bases between them. The CDR3 here is CASRLSGETQYF. CDR3 nucleotides: TGTGCCAGCAGGCTCAGTGGAGAGACCCAGTACTTC.